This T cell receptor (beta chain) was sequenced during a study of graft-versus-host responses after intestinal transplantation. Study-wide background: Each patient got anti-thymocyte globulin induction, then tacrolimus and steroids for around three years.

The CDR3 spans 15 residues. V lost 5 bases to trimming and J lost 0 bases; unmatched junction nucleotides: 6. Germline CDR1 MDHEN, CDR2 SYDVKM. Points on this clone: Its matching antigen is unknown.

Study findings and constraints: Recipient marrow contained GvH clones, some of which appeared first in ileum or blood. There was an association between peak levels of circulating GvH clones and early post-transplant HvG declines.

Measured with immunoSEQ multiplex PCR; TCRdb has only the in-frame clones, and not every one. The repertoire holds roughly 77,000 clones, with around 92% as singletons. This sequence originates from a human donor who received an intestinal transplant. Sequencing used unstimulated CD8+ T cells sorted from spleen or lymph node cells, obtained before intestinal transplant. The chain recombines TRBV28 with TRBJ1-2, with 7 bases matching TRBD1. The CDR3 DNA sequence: TGTGCCAGCAGTCCACAGGGGCTTTCTAACTATGGCTACACCTTC. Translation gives CASSPQGLSNYGYTF.